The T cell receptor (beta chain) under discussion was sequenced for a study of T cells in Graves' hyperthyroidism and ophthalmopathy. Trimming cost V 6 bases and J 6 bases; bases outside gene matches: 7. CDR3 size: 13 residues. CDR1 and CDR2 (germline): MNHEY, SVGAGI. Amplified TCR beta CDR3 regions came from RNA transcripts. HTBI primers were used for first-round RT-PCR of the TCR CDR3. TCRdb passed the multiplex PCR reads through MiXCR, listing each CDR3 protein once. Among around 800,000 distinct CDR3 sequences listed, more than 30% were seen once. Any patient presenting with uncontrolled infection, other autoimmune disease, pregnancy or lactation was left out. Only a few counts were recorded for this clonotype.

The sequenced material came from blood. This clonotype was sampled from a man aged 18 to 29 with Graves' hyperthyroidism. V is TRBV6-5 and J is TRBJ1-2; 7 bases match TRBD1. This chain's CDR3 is CASSLQGRNGYTF. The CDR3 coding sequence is TGTGCCAGCAGCCTACAGGGGAGGAATGGCTACACCTTC.